This passage covers 12 T cell receptor beta chains from one sample sequenced in a study of blood T cell repertoires in COVID-19. The data were produced by immunoSEQ multiplex PCR, yet TCRdb's version contains in-frame clones alone and is incomplete. The sample lists approximately 440,000 clones; 90% were seen once. The sequencing input was PBMCs or T cells enriched from blood (not recorded which). The receptors were sampled from a man between 18 and 29 years old who had recovered from COVID-19.

The chain has TRBV2 and TRBJ1-1, with D perhaps matching TRBD1 (5 bases). Deletions cut 8 bases from V and 6 bases from J, with 22 bases between. CDR1 is SNHLY and CDR2 is FYNNEI in the germline V gene. The CDR3 length is 15 residues. For the CDR3, the DNA is TGTGCCAGCCTCAGGGAGGCCGGCGGTTTCCCTGAAGCTTTCTTT. This gives the protein CASLREAGGFPEAFF.

This rearrangement joins TRBV28 to TRBJ2-5; no definite D call. V was pared by 5 bases and J by 4 bases, with 14 bases between. This CDR3 spans 14 amino acids. Per germline, CDR1 MDHEN and CDR2 SYDVKM. The CDR3 reads CASSNRIRSETQYF. The CDR3 region has the DNA TGTGCCAGCAGTAACCGAATCAGGTCAGAGACCCAGTACTTC.

This clone showed up many times. This chain connects TRBV2 to TRBJ1-6; D is ambiguous. The germline CDR1 and CDR2 sequences are SNHLY and FYNNEI. The V and J ends lost 7 bases and 4 bases respectively, with 5 bases between them. The CDR3 runs to 12 residues. CDR3 DNA sequence: TGTGCCAGCACCCCATATAATTCACCCCTCCACTTT. Protein: CASTPYNSPLHF.

The chain employs TRBV10-3 and TRBJ1-5; TRBD1 aligns across 7 bases. Germline V gene lookup returns CDR1 ENHRY and CDR2 SYGVKD. V lost 2 bases, J lost 2 bases, and 3 bases stayed unmatched. The length of the CDR3 is 15 residues. Here the CDR3 reads CAISERQGGNQPQHF. The CDR3 nucleotides read TGTGCCATCAGTGAGAGACAGGGTGGCAATCAGCCCCAGCATTTT.

This chain links TRBV11-2 with TRBJ1-3; unclear D gene. The CDR3 totals 15 residues. The V end was cut by 1 base, the J end by 0 bases, with 7 bases between. Germline values: CDR1 SGHAT, CDR2 FQNNGV. The DNA of the CDR3 is TGTGCCAGCAGCTTAGTAGGGAGCTCTGGAAACACCATATATTTT. Residues: CASSLVGSSGNTIYF.

The CDR3 protein is CASSPQPLSSTDTQYF. The CDR3 coding sequence is TGTGCCAGCTCACCACAGCCGTTATCTAGCACAGATACGCAGTATTTT. The chain combines TRBV18 with TRBJ2-3, with D uncertain. CDR3 length: 16 amino acids. Looked up from germline, CDR1 is KGHSH and CDR2 is LQKENI. With 1 base removed from V and 0 bases from J, the gap between germline ends came to 11 bases.

The V call is TRBV7-2, the J call TRBJ1-1; TRBD1 agrees at 7 bases. The length of the CDR3 is 14 residues. V lost 5 bases and J lost 5; bases outside the gene matches: 8. From germline, CDR1 is SGHTA and CDR2 FQGNSA. The CDR3 region has the DNA TGTGCCAGCAGCCCAGGGGGGAGGACGACTGAAGCTTTCTTT. It translates to CASSPGGRTTEAFF.

The chain uses TRBV7-9 and TRBJ2-7, with 11 nucleotides matching TRBD2. Per germline, CDR1 SEHNR and CDR2 FQNEAQ (reference sequence). The V gene end was trimmed by 0 bases and the J gene end by 5 bases; junction bases not matched to a gene: 3. CDR3 length: 15 amino acids. The CDR3 nucleotides read TGTGCCAGCAGCTTAGCGGGACTAGCGGAGCACGAGCAGTACTTC. Amino acids: CASSLAGLAEHEQYF. The full variable domain, its missing parts supplied by reference TRBV7-9 and TRBJ2-7, is DTGVSQNPRHKITKRGQNVTFRCDPISEHNRLYWYRQTLGQGPEFLTYFQNEAQLEKSRLLSDRFSAERPKGSFSTLEIQRTEQGDSAMYLCASSLAGLAEHEQYFGPGTRLTVT.

The J gene is TRBJ1-1, the V gene TRBV5-1, with D unresolved. The germline V gene encodes CDR1 SGHRS and CDR2 YFSETQ. This CDR3 contains 14 residues. The V gene lost 3 bases and the J gene lost 3 bases, with 12 bases spanning the gap. The CDR3: CASSSHHPYTEAFF. CDR3 sequence (DNA): TGCGCCAGCAGCTCACACCACCCGTACACTGAAGCTTTCTTT.

The V call is TRBV20-1, the J call TRBJ1-2; D is ambiguous. CDR1 DFQATT and CDR2 SNEGSKA come from the germline V gene (reference sequence). The CDR3 extends over 11 amino acids. The CDR3 nucleotides are TGCTGCTTGAGGGCGGTCTATGGCTACACCTTC. It encodes CCLRAVYGYTF.

The genes are TRBV9 and TRBJ1-1; 7 bases are a match to TRBD1. This CDR3 is 15 amino acids long. V shed 3 bases, J shed 8 bases, and the junction held 13 bases outside the gene matches. The germline CDR1 and CDR2 sequences are SGDLS and YYNGEE. The CDR3 nucleotides read TGTGCCAGCAGCGGTCTTAAGGACAGGCCCGACGAAGCTTTCTTT. It translates to CASSGLKDRPDEAFF. The variable domain in full, with the rest retrieved from reference TRBV9 and TRBJ1-1, is DSGVTQTPKHLITATGQRVTLRCSPRSGDLSVYWYQQSLDQGLQFLIQYYNGEERAKGNILERFSAQQFPDLHSELNLSSLELGDSALYFCASSGLKDRPDEAFFGQGTRLTVV.

The V gene is TRBV29-1, the J gene TRBJ2-7; a possible D gene is TRBD1 (5 bases). The V gene's germline CDR1 is SQVTM and CDR2 ANQGSEA. V was pared by 5 bases and J by 0 bases, with 17 bases between. The CDR3 is made up of 15 amino acids. CDR3 residues: CSVLDWTPSSYEQYF. The CDR3 DNA reads TGCAGCGTTCTAGACTGGACACCAAGCTCCTACGAGCAGTACTTC.